The clone carrying this T cell receptor beta chain was counted between two and nine times. The CDR3 loop spans 14 amino acids. The V segment lost 6 bases and the J segment 9 bases; nucleotides outside the gene matches: 9. CDR1 DFQATT and CDR2 SNEGSKA come from the germline V gene (reference sequence). This record comes from a study of CD8 T cells in ankylosing spondylitis. MiXCR, run by TCRdb on the 5' RACE reads, gives a single entry per CDR3 protein. The data show around 150,000 distinct CDR3 sequences, with 15% to 20% seen just once and over 7% held by the top ten. The receptor comes from a male donor with ankylosing spondylitis or in good health (not recorded which). The sample was blood, either unsorted or a sorted T cell fraction (not recorded which). This chain joins TRBV20-1 and TRBJ1-6; 9 bases are shared with TRBD1. CDR3 loop: CSANKQGAGSPLHF. CDR3 DNA sequence: TGCAGTGCAAATAAACAGGGGGCGGGTTCACCCCTCCACTTT.